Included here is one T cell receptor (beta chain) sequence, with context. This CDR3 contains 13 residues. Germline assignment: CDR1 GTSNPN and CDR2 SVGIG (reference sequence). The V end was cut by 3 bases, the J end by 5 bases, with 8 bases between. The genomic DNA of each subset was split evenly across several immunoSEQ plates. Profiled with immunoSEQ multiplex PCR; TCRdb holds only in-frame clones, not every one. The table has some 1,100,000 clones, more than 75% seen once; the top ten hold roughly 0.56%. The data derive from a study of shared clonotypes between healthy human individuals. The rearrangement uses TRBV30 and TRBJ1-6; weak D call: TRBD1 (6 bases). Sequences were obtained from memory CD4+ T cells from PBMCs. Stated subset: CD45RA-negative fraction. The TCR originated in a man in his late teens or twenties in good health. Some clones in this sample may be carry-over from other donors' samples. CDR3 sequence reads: CAWRDSDNSPLHF. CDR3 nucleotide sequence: TGTGCCTGGAGGGACAGCGATAATTCACCCCTCCACTTT. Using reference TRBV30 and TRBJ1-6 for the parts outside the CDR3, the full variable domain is SQTIHQWPATLVQPVGSPLSLECTVEGTSNPNLYWYRQAAGRGLQLLFYSVGIGQISSEVPQNLSASRPQDRQFILSSKKLLLSDSGFYLCAWRDSDNSPLHFGNGTRLTVT.